This TCR beta chain derives from a study of blood T cell repertoires in COVID-19. The wider study: There were acute and convalescent COVID-19 samples, and they came from the United States, Italy and Spain. Sources were T cells, B-cell-depleted T cells, or PBMCs; the material itself was cDNA or gDNA.

As originally analysed: Amplified reference gene primers provided the basis for estimating nucleated cell counts. Using immunoSEQ multiplex PCR, the repertoire was profiled, and TCRdb retains in-frame clones only, with some absent. The V and J calls and clone size are taken from that table; D and trimming were inferred from the DNA. The sample lists about 28,000 clones; 87% were seen once. Germline assignment: CDR1 SGHVS and CDR2 FQNEAQ. The V and J ends lost 7 bases and 6 bases, in that order; junction bases with no gene match: 13. The CDR3 extends over 16 amino acids. Source material: peripheral blood. The receptor comes from a man aged 60 to 75 with active COVID-19. The rearrangement links TRBV7-8 to TRBJ2-2; TRBD1 aligns across 8 bases. The CDR3 coding sequence is TGTGCCAGCACCCCGGGCGGGCAGGGGGCTGCCGGGGAGCTGTTTTTT. Protein: CASTPGGQGAAGELFF.